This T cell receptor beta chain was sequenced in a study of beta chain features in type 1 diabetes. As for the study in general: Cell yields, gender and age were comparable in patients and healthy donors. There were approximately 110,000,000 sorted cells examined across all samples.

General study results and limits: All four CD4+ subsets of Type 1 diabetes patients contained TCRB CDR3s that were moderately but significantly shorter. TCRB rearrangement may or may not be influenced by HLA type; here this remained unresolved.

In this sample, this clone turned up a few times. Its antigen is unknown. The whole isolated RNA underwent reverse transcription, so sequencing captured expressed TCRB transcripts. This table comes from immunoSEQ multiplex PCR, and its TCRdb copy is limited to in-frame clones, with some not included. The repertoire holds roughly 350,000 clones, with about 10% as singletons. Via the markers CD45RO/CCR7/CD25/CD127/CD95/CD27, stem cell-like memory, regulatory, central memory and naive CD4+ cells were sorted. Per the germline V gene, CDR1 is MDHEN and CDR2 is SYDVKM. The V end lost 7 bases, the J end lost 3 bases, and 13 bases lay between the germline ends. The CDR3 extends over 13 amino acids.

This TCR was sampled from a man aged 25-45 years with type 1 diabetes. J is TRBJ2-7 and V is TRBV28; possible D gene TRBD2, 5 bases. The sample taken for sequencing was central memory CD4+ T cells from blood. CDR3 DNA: TGTGCCAGCAATCCCCCCGACTACTACGAGCAGTACTTC. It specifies CASNPPDYYEQYF.